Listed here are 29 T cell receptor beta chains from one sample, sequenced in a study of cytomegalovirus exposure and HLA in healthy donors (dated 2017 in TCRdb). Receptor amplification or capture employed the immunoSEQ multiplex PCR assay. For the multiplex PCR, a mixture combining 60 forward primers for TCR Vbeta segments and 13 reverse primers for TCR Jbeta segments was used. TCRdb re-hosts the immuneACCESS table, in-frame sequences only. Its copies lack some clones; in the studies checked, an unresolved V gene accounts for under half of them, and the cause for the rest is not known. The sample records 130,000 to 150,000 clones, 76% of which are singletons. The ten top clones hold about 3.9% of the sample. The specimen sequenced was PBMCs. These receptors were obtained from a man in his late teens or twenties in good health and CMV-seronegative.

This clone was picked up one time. CDR3 protein: CASSSTSGGASDTQYF. The DNA for the CDR3 is TGTGCCAGCTCATCAACTAGCGGGGGGGCGTCAGATACGCAGTATTTT. The chain employs TRBV18 and TRBJ2-3, with TRBD2 matching over 13 bases. CDR3 size: 16 residues. The germline CDR1 and CDR2 sequences are KGHSH and LQKENI. V dropped 5 bases and J dropped 4; count of bases not matched to a gene: 6.

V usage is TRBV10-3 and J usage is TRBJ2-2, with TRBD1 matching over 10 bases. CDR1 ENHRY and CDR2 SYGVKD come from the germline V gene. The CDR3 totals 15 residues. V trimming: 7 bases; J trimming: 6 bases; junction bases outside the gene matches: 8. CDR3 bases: TGTGCCATCAACGAGCGGGACAGGGGCCCCGGGGAGCTGTTTTTT. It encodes CAINERDRGPGELFF.

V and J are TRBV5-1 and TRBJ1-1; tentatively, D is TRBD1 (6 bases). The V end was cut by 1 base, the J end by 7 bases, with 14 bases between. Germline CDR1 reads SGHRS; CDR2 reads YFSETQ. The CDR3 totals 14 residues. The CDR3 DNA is TGCGCCAGCAGCTTGATATACAGGGACGGTGAAGCTTTCTTT. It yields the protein CASSLIYRDGEAFF. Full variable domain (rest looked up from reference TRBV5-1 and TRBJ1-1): KAGVTQTPRYLIKTRGQQVTLSCSPISGHRSVSWYQQTPGQGLQFLFEYFSETQRNKGNFPGRFSGRQFSNSRSEMNVSTLELGDSALYLCASSLIYRDGEAFFGQGTRLTVV.

CDR3 region: CARSFVGTDNYGYTF. The CDR3 nucleotides are TGTGCCAGGAGTTTTGTAGGGACAGATAACTATGGCTACACCTTC. The V and J genes are TRBV2 and TRBJ1-2; 7 bases line up with TRBD1. The length of the CDR3 is 15 residues. The V segment lost 9 bases and the J segment 1 base; nucleotides outside the gene matches: 11. Germline-derived CDR1 and CDR2 are SNHLY and FYNNEI.

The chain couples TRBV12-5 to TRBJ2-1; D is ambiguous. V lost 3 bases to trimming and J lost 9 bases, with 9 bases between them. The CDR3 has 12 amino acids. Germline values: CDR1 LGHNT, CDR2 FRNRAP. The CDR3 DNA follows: TGTGCTAGTGGTTTCGCGCAACTTGAGCAGTTCTTC. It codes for CASGFAQLEQFF.

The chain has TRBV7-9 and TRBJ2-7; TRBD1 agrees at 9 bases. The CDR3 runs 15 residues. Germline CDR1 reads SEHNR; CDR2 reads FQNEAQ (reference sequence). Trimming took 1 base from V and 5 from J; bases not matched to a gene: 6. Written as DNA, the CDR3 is TGTGCCAGCAGCTTAGGGGACAGGGAACGCGACGAGCAGTACTTC. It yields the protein CASSLGDRERDEQYF.

CDR3 residues: CASGLDTGSGELFF. The CDR3 nucleotides read TGTGCTAGTGGTTTGGACACAGGTTCCGGGGAGCTGTTTTTT. The gene calls are TRBV12-5 and TRBJ2-2; possible D gene TRBD1, 5 bases. The germline CDR1 and CDR2 sequences are LGHNT and FRNRAP. Trimming removed 1 base at V and 6 bases at J, with 9 bases between. The CDR3 totals 14 residues. Full variable domain (missing parts from reference TRBV12-5 and TRBJ2-2): DARVTQTPRHKVTEMGQEVTMRCQPILGHNTVFWYRQTMMQGLELLAYFRNRAPLDDSGMPKDRFSAEMPDATLATLKIQPSEPRDSAVYFCASGLDTGSGELFFGEGSRLTVL.

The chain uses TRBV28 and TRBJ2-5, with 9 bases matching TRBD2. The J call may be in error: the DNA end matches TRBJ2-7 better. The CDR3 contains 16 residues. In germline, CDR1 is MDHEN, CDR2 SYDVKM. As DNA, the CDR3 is TGTGCCAGCTTTTCCCGTCTTAGCGGGAGCTCCTACGAGCAGTACTTC. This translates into CASFSRLSGSSYEQYF.

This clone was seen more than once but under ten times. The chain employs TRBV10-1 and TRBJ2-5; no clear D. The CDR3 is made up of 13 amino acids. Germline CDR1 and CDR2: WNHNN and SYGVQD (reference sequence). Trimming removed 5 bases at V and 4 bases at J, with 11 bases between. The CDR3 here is CASSQEIRETQYF. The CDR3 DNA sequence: TGCGCCAGCAGTCAGGAAATCAGAGAGACCCAGTACTTC.

As DNA, the CDR3 is TGTGCCAGCAGTCCCCGCCGGACTTCTGGAGATACGCAGTATTTT. Its protein is CASSPRRTSGDTQYF. The rearrangement joins TRBV27 to TRBJ2-3; possible D gene TRBD2, 5 bases. In germline, CDR1 is MNHEY, CDR2 SMNVEV (reference sequence). V lost 5 bases and J 5 bases, leaving 17 bases between the germline ends. The CDR3 runs to 15 residues.

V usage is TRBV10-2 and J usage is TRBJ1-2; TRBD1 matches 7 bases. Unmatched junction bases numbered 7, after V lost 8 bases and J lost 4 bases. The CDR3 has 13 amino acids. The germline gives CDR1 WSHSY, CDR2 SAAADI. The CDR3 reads CASRDRDVYGYTF. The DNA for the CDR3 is TGCGCCAGCCGAGACAGGGACGTCTATGGCTACACCTTC.

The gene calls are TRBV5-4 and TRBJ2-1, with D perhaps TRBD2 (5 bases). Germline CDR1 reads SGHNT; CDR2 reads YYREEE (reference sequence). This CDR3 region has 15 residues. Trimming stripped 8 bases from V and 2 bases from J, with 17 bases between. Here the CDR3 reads CASTRTAGAYNEQFF. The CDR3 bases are TGTGCCAGTACCCGAACCGCCGGGGCCTACAATGAGCAGTTCTTC.

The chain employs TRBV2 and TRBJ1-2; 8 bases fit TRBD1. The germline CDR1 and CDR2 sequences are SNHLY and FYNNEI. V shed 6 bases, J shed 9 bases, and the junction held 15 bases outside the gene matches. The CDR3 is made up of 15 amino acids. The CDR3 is CASRAPSGTGKSYTF. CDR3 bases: TGTGCCAGCAGGGCCCCTTCTGGGACAGGCAAGAGCTACACCTTC.

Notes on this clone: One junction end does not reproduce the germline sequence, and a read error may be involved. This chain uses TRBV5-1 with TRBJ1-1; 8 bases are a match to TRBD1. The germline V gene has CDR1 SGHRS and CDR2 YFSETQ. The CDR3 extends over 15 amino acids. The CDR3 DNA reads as TGCACCAGCAGCTTGTACAGGGGGGCGAACACTGAAGCTTTCTTT. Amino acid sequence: CTSSLYRGANTEAFF.

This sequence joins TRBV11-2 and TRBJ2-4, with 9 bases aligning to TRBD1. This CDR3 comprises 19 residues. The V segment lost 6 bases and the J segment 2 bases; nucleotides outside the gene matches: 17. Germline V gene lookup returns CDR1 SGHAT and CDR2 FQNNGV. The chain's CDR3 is CASRTGLGSDRGPKNIQYF. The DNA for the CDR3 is TGTGCCAGCAGGACAGGGTTGGGATCGGACAGGGGTCCCAAAAACATTCAGTACTTC.

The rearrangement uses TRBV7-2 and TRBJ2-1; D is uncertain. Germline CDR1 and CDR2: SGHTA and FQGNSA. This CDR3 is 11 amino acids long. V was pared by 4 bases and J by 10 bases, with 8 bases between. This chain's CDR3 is CASSSYGEQFF. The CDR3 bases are TGTGCCAGCAGCTCGTACGGGGAGCAGTTCTTC.

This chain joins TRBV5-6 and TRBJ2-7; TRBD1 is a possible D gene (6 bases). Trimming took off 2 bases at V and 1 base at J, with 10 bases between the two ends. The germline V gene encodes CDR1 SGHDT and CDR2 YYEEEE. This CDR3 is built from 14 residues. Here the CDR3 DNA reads TGTGCCAGCAGCTTACAGGGCTCGTCCTACGAGCAGTACTTC. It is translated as CASSLQGSSYEQYF.

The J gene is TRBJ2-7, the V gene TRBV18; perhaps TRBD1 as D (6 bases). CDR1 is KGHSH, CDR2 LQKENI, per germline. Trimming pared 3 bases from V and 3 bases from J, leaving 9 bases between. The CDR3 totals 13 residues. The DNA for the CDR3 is TGTGCCAGCTCACCTTTGGACAGCTACGAGCAGTACTTC. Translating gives CASSPLDSYEQYF.

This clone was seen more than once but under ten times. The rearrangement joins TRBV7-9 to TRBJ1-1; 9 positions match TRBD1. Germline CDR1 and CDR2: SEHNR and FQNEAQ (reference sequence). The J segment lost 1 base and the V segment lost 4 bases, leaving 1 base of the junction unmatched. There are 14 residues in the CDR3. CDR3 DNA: TGTGCCAGCAGCTCACAGGGGGCGAACACTGAAGCTTTCTTT. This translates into CASSSQGANTEAFF.

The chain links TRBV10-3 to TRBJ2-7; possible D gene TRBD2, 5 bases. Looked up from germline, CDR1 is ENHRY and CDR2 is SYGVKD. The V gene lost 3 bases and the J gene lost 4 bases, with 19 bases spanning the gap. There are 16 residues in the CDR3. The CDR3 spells CAISELGGPSAYEQYF. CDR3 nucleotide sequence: TGTGCCATCAGTGAATTAGGAGGCCCCAGTGCGTACGAGCAGTACTTC.

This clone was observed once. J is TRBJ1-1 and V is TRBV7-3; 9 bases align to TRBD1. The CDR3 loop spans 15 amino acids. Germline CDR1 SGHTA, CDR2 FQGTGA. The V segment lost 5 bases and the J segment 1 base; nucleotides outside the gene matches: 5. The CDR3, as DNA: TGTGCCAGCAGCGAGACAGGGGGATCGAACACTGAAGCTTTCTTT. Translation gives CASSETGGSNTEAFF.

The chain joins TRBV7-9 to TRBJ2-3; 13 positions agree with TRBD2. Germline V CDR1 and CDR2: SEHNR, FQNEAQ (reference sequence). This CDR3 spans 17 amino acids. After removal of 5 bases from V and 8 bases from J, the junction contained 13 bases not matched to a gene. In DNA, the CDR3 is TGTGCCAGCAGCCCTGGGACTAGCGGGGTGAGGTTAGGTACGCAGTATTTT. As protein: CASSPGTSGVRLGTQYF.

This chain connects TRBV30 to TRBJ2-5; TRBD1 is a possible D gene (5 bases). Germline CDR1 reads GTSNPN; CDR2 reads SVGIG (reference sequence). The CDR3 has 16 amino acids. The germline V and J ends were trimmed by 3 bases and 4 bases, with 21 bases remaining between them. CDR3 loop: CAWSGIGKGTGETQYF. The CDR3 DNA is TGTGCCTGGAGCGGAATAGGGAAAGGAACAGGAGAGACCCAGTACTTC.

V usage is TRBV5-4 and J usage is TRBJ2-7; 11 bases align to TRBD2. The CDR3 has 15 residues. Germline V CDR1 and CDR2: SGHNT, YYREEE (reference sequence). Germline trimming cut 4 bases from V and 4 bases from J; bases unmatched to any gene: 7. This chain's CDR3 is CASSQDTSGSYEQYF. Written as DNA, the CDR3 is TGTGCCAGCAGCCAAGATACTAGCGGGAGTTACGAGCAGTACTTC.

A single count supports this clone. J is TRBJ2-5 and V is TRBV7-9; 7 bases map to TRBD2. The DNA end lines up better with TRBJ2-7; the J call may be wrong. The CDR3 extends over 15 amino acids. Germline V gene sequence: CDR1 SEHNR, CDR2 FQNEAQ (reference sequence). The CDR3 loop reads CASSYLAAAPNEQYF. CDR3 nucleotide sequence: TGTGCCAGCAGCTATCTAGCGGCCGCCCCCAACGAGCAGTACTTC.

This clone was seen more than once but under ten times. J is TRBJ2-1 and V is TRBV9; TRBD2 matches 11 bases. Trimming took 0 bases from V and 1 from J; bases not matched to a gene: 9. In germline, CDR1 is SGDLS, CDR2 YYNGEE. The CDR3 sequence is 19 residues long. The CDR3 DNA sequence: TGTGCCAGCAGCGTAGAGGGTAGCGGGGGGGCAAGATCCTACAATGAGCAGTTCTTC. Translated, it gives CASSVEGSGGARSYNEQFF.

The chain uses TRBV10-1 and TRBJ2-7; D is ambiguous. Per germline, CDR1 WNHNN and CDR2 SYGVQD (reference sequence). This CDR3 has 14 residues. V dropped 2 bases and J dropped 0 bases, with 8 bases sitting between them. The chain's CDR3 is CASSESQSSYEQYF. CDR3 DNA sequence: TGCGCCAGCAGTGAGAGTCAGTCCTCCTACGAGCAGTACTTC.

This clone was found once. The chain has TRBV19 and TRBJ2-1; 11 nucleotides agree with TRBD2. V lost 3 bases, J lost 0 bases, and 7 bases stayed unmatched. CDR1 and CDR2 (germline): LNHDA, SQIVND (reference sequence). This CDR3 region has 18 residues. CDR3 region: CASSMASGGISSYNEQFF. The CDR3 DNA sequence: TGTGCCAGTAGTATGGCTAGCGGGGGGATCAGCTCCTACAATGAGCAGTTCTTC.

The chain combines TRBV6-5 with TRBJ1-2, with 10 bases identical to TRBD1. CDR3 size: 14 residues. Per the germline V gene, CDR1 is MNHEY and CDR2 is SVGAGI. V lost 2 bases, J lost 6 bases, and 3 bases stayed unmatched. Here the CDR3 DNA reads TGTGCCAGCAGTTACGACGGGACAGGGGATGGCTACACCTTC. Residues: CASSYDGTGDGYTF.